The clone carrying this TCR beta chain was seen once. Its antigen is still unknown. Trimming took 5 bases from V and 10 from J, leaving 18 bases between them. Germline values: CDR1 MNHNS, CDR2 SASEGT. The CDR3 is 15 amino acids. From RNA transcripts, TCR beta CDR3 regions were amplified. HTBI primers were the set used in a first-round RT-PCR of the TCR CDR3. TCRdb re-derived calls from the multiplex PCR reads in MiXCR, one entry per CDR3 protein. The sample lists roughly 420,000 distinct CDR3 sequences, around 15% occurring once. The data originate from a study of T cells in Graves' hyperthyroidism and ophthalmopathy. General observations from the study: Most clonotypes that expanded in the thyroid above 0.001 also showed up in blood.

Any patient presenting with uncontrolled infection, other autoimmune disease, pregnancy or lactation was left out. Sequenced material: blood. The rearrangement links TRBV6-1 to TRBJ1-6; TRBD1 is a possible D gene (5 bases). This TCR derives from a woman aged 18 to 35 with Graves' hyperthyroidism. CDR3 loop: CASSPLGEGESPLHF. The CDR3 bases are TGTGCCAGCAGTCCCTTGGGGGAAGGTGAATCACCCCTCCACTTT.